This T cell receptor (beta chain) is from a study of T cells in Graves' hyperthyroidism and ophthalmopathy (dated by TCRdb to 2018 to 2020). With regard to the full study: Peripheral blood samples were taken at the time of initial diagnosis, prior to any treatment. A discovery cohort of about 100 patients, roughly 40 with Graves' ophthalmopathy and more than 55 with stable Graves' hyperthyroidism, was used to find distinguishing TCR V-J signatures. Whether ophthalmopathy could be predicted prospectively was tested in an independent validation cohort made up of under 20 hyperthyroidism patients plus 17 patients who later progressed to ophthalmopathy. For training and testing, the 100 or so patients in the discovery cohort were randomly divided in a 7:3 ratio. In roughly six Graves' hyperthyroidism patients, the study also compared T-cell repertoires from thyroid tissue with T-cell repertoires from blood. Following sampling, methimazole starting at 30 mg daily was given to hyperthyroidism patients, and high-dose intravenous methylprednisolone was given to ophthalmopathy patients. TCR Vbeta CDR3 sequencing of roughly 140 peripheral blood samples (more than 40 ophthalmopathy, about 80 hyperthyroidism and around 17 progressor patients) is reported in the paper. What the authors observed across the whole study: Most expanded thyroid clonotypes (frequency above 0.001) were also found in blood, which suggests that blood repertoires may mirror thyroid immune responses. In validation, the model predicted progression to ophthalmopathy a median of roughly six months before onset, with approximately 71% sensitivity and 72.22% specificity. No statistical method was used to set the sample size in advance, and investigators knew the group allocation. Ophthalmopathy was separated from stable hyperthyroidism by a 13 V-J signature model, with about 86% sensitivity and around 81% specificity obtained in cross-validation and 80%/75% obtained in testing.

The hyperthyroidism patients were between 18 and 65 years old and newly diagnosed, with a disease duration of less than 2 months. The study excluded patients with uncontrolled infections, other autoimmune diseases, pregnancy or lactation. Diagnoses were based on clinical symptoms, serum thyroxine and TRAb, thyroid ultrasound and orbital computed tomography. Blood from progressor patients was collected at the time of first diagnosis with hyperthyroidism, before any ophthalmopathy symptoms had appeared. PBMCs were isolated from approximately 10 ml of fresh peripheral blood by Ficoll-Paque density gradient centrifugation. Progressor patients were initially diagnosed with Graves' hyperthyroidism and developed ophthalmopathy during follow-up. Total RNA was extracted using Trizol reagent, and RNA quality was assessed on an Agilent 2100 Bioanalyzer. The TCR beta CDR3 regions were amplified from the RNA transcripts. The first round of RT-PCR for the TCR CDR3 was performed with the HTBI primer set and the Qiagen OneStep RT-PCR kit. A second multiplex PCR round built the libraries, followed by size selection and purification. Libraries were sequenced paired-end with 100 bp reads on an Illumina HiSeq2000. The paper's processing steps were these. Raw data were processed with SOAPnuke, discarding reads with adapters, uncalled bases, mean Phred below 15, or no exact constant-primer or identifier match. COPE v1.2.5 was used to merge high-quality paired reads, and clonotypes were defined as unique nucleotide sequences. Clonotypes were aligned to IMGT TRBV, TRBD and TRBJ reference segments using MiTCR v1.1. Analysis was restricted to V-J combinations with a frequency above 0.0001, which covered roughly 99% of repertoires. The TCS score was defined as F50 (clonal expansion) divided by E x V (chaos), with BLOSUM62-based TCRdist calculated between CDR3 peptides within each V-J. Welch's t-statistics and random forest reduced roughly 540 V-J features to about 12, which were used in a naive Bayes classifier (R e1071). In TCRdb, the public reads were trimmed at Q25 with fastp and aligned with MiXCR, with productive beta chains retained. CDR3 protein sequences are deduplicated, and each keeps its most common genes and DNA. The V and J calls and clone size come from TCRdb's table, not from the authors' own analysis. The sample table holds about 580,000 distinct CDR3 sequences, of which roughly 13% were seen once. The ten largest clonotypes hold 5% to 7% of the sample.

The CDR3 spans 11 residues, from the cysteine through the phenylalanine. Only CDR3 DNA remains: 33 bases, in frame from the first base. The germline V gene encodes CDR1 SGHRS and CDR2 YFSETQ. Trimming takes 0 bases from V and 7 bases from J, and the germline ends sit 4 bases apart. This clonotype appeared many times. Its antigen is not yet known. No base qualities exist here, and no much larger clone lies one base off it. This receptor was taken from a woman in her twenties or thirties with Graves' hyperthyroidism that later progressed to Graves' ophthalmopathy. This receptor chain uses TRBV5-1 and TRBJ1-1, with no confident D gene call. Sequencing was performed on blood. The DNA sequence is TGCGCCAGCAGCTTGGGATATGAAGCTTTCTTT. The resulting protein is CASSLGYEAFF.